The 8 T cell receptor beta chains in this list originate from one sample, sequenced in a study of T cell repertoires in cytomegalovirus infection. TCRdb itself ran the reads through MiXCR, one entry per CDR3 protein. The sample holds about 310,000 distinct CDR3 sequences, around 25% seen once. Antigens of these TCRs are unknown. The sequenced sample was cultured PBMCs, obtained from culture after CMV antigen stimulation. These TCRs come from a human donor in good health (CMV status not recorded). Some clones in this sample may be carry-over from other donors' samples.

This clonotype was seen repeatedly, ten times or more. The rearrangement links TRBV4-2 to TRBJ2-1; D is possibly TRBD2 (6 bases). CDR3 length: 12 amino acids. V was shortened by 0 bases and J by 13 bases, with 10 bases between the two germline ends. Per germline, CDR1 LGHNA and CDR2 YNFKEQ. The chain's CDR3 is CASSQEGTEQFF. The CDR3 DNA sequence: TGTGCCAGCAGCCAAGAAGGGACTGAACAGTTCTTC.

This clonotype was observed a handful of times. The CDR3 coding sequence is TGTGCCAGCTCACCACCGCAGGGTCACACCATATATTTT. Translating gives CASSPPQGHTIYF. The rearrangement uses TRBV18 and TRBJ1-3, with D possibly TRBD1 on 5 matching bases. Germline values: CDR1 KGHSH, CDR2 LQKENI. This CDR3 has 13 amino acids. Trimming left V 0 bases short and J 8 bases short, with 8 bases between.

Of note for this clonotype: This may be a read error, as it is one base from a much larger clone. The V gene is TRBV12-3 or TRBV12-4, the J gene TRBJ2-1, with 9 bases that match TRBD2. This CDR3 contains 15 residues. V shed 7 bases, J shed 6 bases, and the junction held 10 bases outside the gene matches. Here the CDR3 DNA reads TGTGCCAGCACGCTCCGACTAGCGGAATTCAATGAGCAGTTCTTC. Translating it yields CASTLRLAEFNEQFF.

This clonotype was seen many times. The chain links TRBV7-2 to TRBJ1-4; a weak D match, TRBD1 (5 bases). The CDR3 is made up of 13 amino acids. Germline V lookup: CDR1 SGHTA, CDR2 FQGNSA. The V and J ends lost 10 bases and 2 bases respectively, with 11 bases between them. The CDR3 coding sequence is TGTGCCACTAGGAGGGGCACTAATGAAAAACTGTTTTTT. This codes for CATRRGTNEKLFF.

The CDR3 DNA is TGTGCCAGCGGGACAGGGGATGTGGAGACCCAGTACTTC. Its translation is CASGTGDVETQYF. The rearrangement links TRBV19 to TRBJ2-5, with 10 bases identical to TRBD1. Germline CDR1 is LNHDA and CDR2 is SQIVND (reference sequence). V shed 9 bases and J 5 bases; nucleotides not matched to a gene: 6. There are 13 residues in the CDR3.

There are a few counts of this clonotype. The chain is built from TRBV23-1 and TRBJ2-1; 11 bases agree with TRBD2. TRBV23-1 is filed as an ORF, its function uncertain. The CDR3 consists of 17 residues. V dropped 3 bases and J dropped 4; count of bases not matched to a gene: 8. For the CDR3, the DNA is TGCGCCAGCAGTCAGATAGGGGGACTAGCGGATTACAATGAGCAGTTCTTC. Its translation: CASSQIGGLADYNEQFF.

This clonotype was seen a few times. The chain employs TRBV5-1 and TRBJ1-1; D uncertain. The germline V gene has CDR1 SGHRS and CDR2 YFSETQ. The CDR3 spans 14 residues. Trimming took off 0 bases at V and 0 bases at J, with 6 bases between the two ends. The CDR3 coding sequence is TGCGCCAGCAGCTTGGACGGCCTGAACACTGAAGCTTTCTTT. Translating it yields CASSLDGLNTEAFF.

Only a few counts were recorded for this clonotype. The CDR3 nucleotides are TGTGCCAGCAGCCTCCTAATCCTACAGGGGGCCCCCTCGATGAACACTGAAGCTTTCTTT. Amino acid sequence: CASSLLILQGAPSMNTEAFF. V usage is TRBV7-2 and J usage is TRBJ1-1; 9 bases fit TRBD1. CDR3 length: 20 residues. The germline V gene has CDR1 SGHTA and CDR2 FQGNSA. J gave up 0 bases and V 5 bases, and 19 bases lay outside the gene matches.